The present T cell receptor beta chain was sequenced within a study of identifying expanded T cells in peripheral blood. Collection occurred without any documented infections or immune events in donors. Trimming removed 1 base from V and 6 bases from J, with 17 bases in between. The CDR3 length is 16 residues. Germline V gene data show CDR1 as SGHVS and CDR2 as FQNEAQ. Data came from immunoSEQ multiplex PCR; TCRdb stores just in-frame clones and leaves some out. The sample has 70,000 to 95,000 clones, about nine tenths seen once. The clonotype comes from a person aged 18-70 years in good health. The chain couples TRBV7-8 to TRBJ2-3; weak D call: TRBD2 (6 bases). Sample: blood. Here the CDR3 reads CASSLGTTPGGDTQYF. The CDR3 bases are TGTGCCAGCAGCTTAGGGACTACACCCGGGGGTGATACGCAGTATTTT.